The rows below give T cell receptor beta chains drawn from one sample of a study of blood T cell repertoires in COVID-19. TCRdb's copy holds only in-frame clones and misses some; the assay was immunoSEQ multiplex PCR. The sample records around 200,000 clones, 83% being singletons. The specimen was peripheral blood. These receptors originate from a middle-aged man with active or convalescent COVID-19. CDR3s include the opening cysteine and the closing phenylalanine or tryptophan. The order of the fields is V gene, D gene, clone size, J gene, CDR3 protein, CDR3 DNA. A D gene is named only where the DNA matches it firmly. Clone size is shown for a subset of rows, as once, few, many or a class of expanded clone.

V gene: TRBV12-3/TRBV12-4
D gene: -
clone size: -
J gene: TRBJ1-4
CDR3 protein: CASLGGVGEKLFF
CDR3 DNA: TGTGCCAGCCTAGGGGGAGTGGGTGAAAAACTGTTTTTT

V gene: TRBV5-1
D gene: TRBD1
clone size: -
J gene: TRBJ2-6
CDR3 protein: CASSLAAGGGSGANVLTF
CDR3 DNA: TGCGCCAGCAGCTTGGCCGCAGGGGGCGGCTCTGGGGCCAACGTCCTGACTTTC

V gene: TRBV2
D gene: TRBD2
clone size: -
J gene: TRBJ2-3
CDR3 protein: CASREELAGGTQVTQYF
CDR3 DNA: TGTGCCAGCAGGGAAGAACTAGCGGGAGGGACCCAGGTTACGCAGTATTTT

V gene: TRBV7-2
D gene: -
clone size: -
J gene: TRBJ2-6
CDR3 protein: CASMRGPLAGANVLTF
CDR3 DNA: TGTGCCAGCATGAGAGGTCCCTTGGCGGGGGCCAACGTCCTGACTTTC

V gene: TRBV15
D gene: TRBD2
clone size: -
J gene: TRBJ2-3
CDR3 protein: CATSVSGETDTQYF
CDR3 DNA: TGTGCCACCAGCGTTAGCGGGGAGACAGATACGCAGTATTTT

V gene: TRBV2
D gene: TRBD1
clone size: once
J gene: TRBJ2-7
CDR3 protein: CASRGQTYEQYF
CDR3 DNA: TGTGCCAGCAGGGGACAGACCTACGAGCAGTACTTC

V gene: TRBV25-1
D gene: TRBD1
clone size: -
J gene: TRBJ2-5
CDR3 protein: CASSVTGGFETQYF
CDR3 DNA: TGTGCCAGCAGTGTTACAGGGGGCTTTGAGACCCAGTACTTC

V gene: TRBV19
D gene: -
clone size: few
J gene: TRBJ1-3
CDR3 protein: CASSPLQGSVGNTIYF
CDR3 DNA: TGTGCCAGTAGCCCGTTGCAGGGGAGCGTCGGAAACACCATATATTTT

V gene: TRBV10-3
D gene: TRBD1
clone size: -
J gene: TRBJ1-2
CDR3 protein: CAIREDRGRGYTF
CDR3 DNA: TGTGCCATCAGGGAGGACAGGGGAAGAGGCTACACCTTC

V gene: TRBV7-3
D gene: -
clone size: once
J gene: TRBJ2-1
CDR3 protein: CASSLSRDSTNNEQFF
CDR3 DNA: TGTGCCAGCAGCTTGTCCCGGGACTCTACCAACAATGAGCAGTTCTTC

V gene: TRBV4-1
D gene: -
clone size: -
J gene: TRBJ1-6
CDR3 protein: CASSQAGTYSPLHF
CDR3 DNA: TGCGCCAGCAGCCAAGCAGGGACATATTCACCCCTCCACTTT

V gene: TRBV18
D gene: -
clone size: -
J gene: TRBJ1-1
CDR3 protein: CASSPPGYGAFF
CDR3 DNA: TGTGCCAGCTCACCGCCAGGGTACGGAGCTTTCTTT

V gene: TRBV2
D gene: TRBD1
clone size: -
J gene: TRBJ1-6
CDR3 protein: CASGTGVGNSPLHF
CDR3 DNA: TGTGCCAGCGGAACAGGGGTTGGAAATTCACCCCTCCACTTT

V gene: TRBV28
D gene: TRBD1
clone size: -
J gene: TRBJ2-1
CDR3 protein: CASSLSTGVIEQFF
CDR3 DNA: TGTGCCAGCAGTTTAAGCACAGGGGTGATTGAGCAGTTCTTC

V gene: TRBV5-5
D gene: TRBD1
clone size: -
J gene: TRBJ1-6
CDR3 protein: CASTAVGQGASPLHF
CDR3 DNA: TGTGCCAGCACCGCAGTCGGACAGGGGGCTTCACCCCTCCACTTT

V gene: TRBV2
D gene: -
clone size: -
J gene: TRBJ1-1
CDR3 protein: CASTLQGGAFF
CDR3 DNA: TGTGCCAGCACCCTTCAGGGAGGAGCTTTCTTT

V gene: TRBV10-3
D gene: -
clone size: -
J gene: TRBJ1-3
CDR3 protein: CAISESARLGNTIYF
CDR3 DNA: TGTGCCATCAGTGAGTCGGCCAGGCTTGGAAACACCATATATTTT

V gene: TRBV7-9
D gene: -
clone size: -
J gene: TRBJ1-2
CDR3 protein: CASSLVGDYGYTF
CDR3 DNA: TGTGCCAGCAGCTTAGTCGGAGACTATGGCTACACCTTC

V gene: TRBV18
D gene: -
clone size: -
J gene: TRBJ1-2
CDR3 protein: CASSPEGGGYTF
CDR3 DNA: TGTGCCAGCTCACCTGAGGGTGGTGGCTACACCTTC

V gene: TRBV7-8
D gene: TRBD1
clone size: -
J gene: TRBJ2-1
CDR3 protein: CASSTYQGQGGNEQFF
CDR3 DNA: TGTGCCAGCAGCACTTACCAAGGACAGGGTGGCAATGAGCAGTTCTTC

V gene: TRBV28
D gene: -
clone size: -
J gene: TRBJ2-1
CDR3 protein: CASSLAGVYNEQFF
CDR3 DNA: TGTGCCAGCAGTTTAGCGGGCGTCTACAATGAGCAGTTCTTC

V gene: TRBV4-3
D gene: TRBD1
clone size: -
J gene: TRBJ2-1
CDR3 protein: CASSPTSGTGYYNEQFF
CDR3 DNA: TGCGCCAGCAGCCCCACATCCGGGACAGGGTACTACAATGAGCAGTTCTTC

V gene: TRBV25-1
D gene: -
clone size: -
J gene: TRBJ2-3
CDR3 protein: CASSEYKTGRDTQYF
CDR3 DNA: TGTGCCAGCAGTGAATATAAGACAGGACGGGATACGCAGTATTTT

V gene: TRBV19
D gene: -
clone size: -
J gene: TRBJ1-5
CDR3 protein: CASSGRGRDNQPQHF
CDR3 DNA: TGTGCCAGTAGTGGGCGAGGCAGGGACAATCAGCCCCAGCATTTT

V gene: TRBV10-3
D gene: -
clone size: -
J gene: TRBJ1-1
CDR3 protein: CAISDPGVLEAFF
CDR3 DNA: TGTGCCATCAGTGACCCCGGGGTGCTTGAAGCTTTCTTT

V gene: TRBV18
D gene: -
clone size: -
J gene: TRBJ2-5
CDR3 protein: CASSQQGQETQYF
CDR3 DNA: TGTGCCAGCTCTCAACAGGGACAAGAGACCCAGTACTTC

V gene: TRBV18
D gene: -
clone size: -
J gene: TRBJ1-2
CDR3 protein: CASSPARDFYGYTF
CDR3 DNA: TGTGCCAGCTCACCGGCGCGGGACTTTTACGGCTACACCTTC

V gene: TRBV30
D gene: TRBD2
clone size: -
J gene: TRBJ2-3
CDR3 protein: CAWRERLAGGPPDTQYF
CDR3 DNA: TGTGCCTGGAGGGAGAGACTAGCGGGGGGGCCCCCAGATACGCAGTATTTT

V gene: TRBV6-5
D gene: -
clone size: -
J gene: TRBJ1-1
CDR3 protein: CASTPVDRDWTEAFF
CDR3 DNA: TGTGCCAGCACTCCAGTTGACCGGGACTGGACTGAAGCTTTCTTT

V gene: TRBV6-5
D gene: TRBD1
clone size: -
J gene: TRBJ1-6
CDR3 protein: CAVTGGNNSPLHF
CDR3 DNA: TGTGCCGTGACAGGGGGCAATAATTCACCCCTCCACTTT

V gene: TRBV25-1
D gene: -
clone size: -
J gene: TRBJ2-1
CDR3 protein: CASKTSTSSYNEQFF
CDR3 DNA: TGTGCCAGCAAAACTAGCACCAGTTCCTACAATGAGCAGTTCTTC

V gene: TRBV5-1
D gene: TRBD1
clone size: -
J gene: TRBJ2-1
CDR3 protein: CASSLDRGPADEQFF
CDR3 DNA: TGCGCCAGCAGCTTGGACAGGGGGCCTGCAGATGAGCAGTTCTTC

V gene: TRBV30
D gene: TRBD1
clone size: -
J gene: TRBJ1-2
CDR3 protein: CAWLDRGTTF
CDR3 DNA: TGTGCCTGGCTGGACAGGGGAACCACCTTC

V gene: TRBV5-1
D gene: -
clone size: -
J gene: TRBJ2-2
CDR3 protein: CASSLVGPNTGELFF
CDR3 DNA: TGCGCCAGCAGCTTGGTGGGGCCGAACACCGGGGAGCTGTTTTTT

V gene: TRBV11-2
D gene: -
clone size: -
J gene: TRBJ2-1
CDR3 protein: CASHPSVLAIDEQFF
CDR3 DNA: TGTGCCAGCCACCCCTCGGTCTTAGCGATCGATGAGCAGTTCTTC

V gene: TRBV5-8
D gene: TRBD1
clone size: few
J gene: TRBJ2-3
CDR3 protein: CASSGRTGFTDTQYF
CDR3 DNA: TGTGCCAGCAGCGGGCGGACAGGCTTCACAGATACGCAGTATTTT

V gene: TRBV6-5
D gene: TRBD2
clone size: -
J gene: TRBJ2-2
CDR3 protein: CAVTSGSVGTGELFF
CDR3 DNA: TGTGCCGTAACTAGCGGGAGTGTGGGCACCGGGGAGCTGTTTTTT

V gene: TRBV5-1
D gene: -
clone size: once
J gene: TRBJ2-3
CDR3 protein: CASSLDRTTDTQYF
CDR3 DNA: TGCGCCAGCAGCTTGGACAGAACCACAGATACGCAGTATTTT

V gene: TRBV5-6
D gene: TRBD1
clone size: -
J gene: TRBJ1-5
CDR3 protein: CASSERQGFNQPQHF
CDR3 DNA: TGTGCCAGCAGCGAACGACAGGGGTTCAATCAGCCCCAGCATTTT

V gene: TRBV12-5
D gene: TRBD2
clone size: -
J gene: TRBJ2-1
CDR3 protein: CASGLVTTRGSSYNEQFF
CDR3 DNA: TGTGCTAGTGGTTTGGTGACCACGCGGGGGAGCTCCTACAATGAGCAGTTCTTC

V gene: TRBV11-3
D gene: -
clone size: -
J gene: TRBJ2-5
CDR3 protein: CASSFPGNQETQYF
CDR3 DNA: TGTGCCAGCAGCTTCCCCGGGAACCAAGAGACCCAGTACTTC

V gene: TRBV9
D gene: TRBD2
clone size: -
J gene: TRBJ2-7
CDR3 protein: CASSVAASGTYEQYF
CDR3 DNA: TGTGCCAGCAGCGTAGCGGCTAGCGGAACCTACGAGCAGTACTTC

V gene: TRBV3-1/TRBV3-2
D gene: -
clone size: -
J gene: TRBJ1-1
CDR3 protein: CASSQRRGSEAFF
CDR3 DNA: TGTGCCAGCAGCCAGAGAAGAGGGTCTGAAGCTTTCTTT

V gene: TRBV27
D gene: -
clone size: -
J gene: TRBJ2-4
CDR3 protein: CASRSAATGPSNIQYF
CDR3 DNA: TGTGCCAGCAGAAGCGCCGCTACAGGGCCCTCAAACATTCAGTACTTC

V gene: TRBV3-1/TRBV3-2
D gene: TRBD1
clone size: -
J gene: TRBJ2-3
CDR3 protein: CASSSRVEGAADTQYF
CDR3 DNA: TGTGCCAGCAGCAGCCGAGTCGAGGGGGCCGCAGATACGCAGTATTTT

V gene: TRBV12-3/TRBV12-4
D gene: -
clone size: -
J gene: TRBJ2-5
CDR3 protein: CASSLARDRTQYF
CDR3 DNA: TGTGCCAGCAGTTTAGCGAGGGATAGGACCCAGTACTTC

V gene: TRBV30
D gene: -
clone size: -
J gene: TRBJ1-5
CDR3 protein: CAWSVQGAQPQHF
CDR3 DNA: TGTGCCTGGAGTGTACAGGGCGCCCAGCCCCAGCATTTT

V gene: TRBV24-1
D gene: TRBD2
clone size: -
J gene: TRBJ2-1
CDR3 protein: CATSDLVSGASYNEQFF
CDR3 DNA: TGTGCCACCAGTGATTTGGTTAGCGGGGCCTCCTACAATGAGCAGTTCTTC

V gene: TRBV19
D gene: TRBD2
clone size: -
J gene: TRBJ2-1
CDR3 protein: CASSPNSPGGSLTYNEQFF
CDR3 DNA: TGTGCCAGTAGTCCCAATAGCCCCGGCGGGAGCTTAACCTACAATGAGCAGTTCTTC

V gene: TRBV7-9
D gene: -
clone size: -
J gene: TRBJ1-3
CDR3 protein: CASSYPTQGGGNTIYF
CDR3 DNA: TGTGCCAGCAGCTACCCGACCCAGGGAGGTGGAAACACCATATATTTT

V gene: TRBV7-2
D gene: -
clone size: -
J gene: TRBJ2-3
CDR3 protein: CASSPQNPDTQYF
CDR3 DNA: TGTGCCAGCAGCCCCCAGAACCCAGATACGCAGTATTTT

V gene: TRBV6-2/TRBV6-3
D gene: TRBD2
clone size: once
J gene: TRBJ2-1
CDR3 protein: CASSGLAANEQFF
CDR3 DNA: TGTGCCAGCAGTGGGCTAGCGGCGAATGAGCAGTTCTTC

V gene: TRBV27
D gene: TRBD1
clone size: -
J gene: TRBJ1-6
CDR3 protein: CASRGTGGSPLHF
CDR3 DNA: TGTGCCAGCAGGGGGACAGGGGGTTCACCCCTCCACTTT